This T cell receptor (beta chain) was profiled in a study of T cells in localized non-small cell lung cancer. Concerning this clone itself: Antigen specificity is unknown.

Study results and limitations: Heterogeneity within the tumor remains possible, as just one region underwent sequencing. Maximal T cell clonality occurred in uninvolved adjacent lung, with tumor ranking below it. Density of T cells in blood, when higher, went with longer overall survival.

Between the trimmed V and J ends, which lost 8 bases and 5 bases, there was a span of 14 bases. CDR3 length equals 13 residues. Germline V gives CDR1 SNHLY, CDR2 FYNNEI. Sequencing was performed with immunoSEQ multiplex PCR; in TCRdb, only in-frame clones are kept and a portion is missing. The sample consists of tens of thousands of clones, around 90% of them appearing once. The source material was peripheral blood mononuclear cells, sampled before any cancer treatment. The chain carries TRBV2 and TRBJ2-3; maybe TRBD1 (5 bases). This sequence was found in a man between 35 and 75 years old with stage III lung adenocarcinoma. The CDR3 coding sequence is TGTGCCAGCGCAGGGATTGGCATAGATACGCAGTATTTT. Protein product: CASAGIGIDTQYF.